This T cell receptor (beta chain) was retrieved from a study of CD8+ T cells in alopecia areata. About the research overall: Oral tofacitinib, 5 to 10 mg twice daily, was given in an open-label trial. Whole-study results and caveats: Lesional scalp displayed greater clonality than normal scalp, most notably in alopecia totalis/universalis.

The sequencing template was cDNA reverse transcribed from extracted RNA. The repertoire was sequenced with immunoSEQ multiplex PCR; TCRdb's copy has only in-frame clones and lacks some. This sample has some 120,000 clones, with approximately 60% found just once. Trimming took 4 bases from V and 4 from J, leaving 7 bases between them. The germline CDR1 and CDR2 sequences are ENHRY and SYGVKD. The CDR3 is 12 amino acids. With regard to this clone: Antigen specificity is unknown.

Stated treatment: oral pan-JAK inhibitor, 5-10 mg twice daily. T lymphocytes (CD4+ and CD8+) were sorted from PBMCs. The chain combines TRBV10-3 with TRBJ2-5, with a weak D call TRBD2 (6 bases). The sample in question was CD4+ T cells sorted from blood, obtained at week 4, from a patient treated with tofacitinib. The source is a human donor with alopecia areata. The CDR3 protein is CAISAGGETQYF. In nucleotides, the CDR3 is TGTGCCATCAGTGCCGGGGGAGAGACCCAGTACTTC.